This TCR beta chain was profiled in a study of blood T cell repertoires in COVID-19. Whole-study context: Whether acute or convalescent, the COVID-19 samples came from the United States, Italy and Spain. The analysed material was cDNA or gDNA that came from T cells, B-cell-depleted T cells, or PBMCs.

Per the study methods: The authors estimated nucleated cell counts from reference gene primer amplification. Profiling relied on immunoSEQ multiplex PCR, and the TCRdb table lists in-frame clones only, not all of them. That table is the source of V, J and clone size, and D and trimming were worked out from the DNA. The sample carries 53,000 or so clones, 60% to 85% recorded once. This CDR3 region has 17 residues. The ends lost 1 base at V and 10 bases at J; junction bases unmatched: 13. Germline CDR1 reads LNHDA; CDR2 reads SQIVND (reference sequence). The V gene is TRBV19, the J gene TRBJ1-6; 7 bases agree with TRBD1. This receptor was obtained from a man aged 50-60 years with active or convalescent COVID-19. The sample taken for sequencing was peripheral blood. The CDR3 spells CASSIAPGTVLSSPLHF. CDR3 nucleotides: TGTGCCAGTAGTATAGCCCCAGGGACAGTTTTGTCGTCACCCCTCCACTTT.